A selection of T cell receptor beta chains follows, all from one sample in a study of early T cells in non-severe SARS-CoV-2 infection. TCRdb analysed the 5' RACE reads with MiXCR anew, one entry per CDR3 protein. The table records tens of thousands of distinct CDR3 sequences, about 14% of them present only once. Source: whole blood, taken at baseline. The receptors come from an adult who was a healthcare worker with PCR-confirmed SARS-CoV-2 infection or an uninfected control (not recorded which). The CDR3 runs from the conserved cysteine through the conserved F or W. The D gene is left open where the match is weak. A clone size is listed for some rows: how often the clone was seen (once, few, many), or a class if it is expanded.

abundance,v_gene,d_gene,j_gene,CDR3nt,CDR3aa
few,TRBV7-2,TRBD2,TRBJ2-1,TGTGCCAGCAGCTCGGGACTAGCGGGAGGGGGCTACAATGAGCAGTTCTTC,CASSSGLAGGGYNEQFF
NA,TRBV19,NA,TRBJ2-4,TGTGCCAGTAGGGGGGCGCATACACTAGCCAAAAACATTCAGTACTTC,CASRGAHTLAKNIQYF
many,TRBV30,NA,TRBJ2-1,TGTGCCTGGGCTAGGGATAGCTCCTACAATGAGCAGTTCTTC,CAWARDSSYNEQFF
few,TRBV5-5,TRBD1,TRBJ2-2,TGTGCCAGCAGCTTGGGGGACAGGAGGAACACCGGGGAGCTGTTTTTT,CASSLGDRRNTGELFF
NA,TRBV18,TRBD1,TRBJ1-5,TGTGCCAGCTCACCGGGGACAGGGTATCAGCCCCAGCATTTT,CASSPGTGYQPQHF
few,TRBV5-1,TRBD2,TRBJ2-7,TGCGCCAGCAGCTTGCTAGCGGGAGTGGGCTACGAGCAGTACTTC,CASSLLAGVGYEQYF
many,TRBV28,NA,TRBJ2-2,TGTGCCAGCAGTTCCCCAGTGGAGCCGGACACCGGGGAGCTGTTTTTT,CASSSPVEPDTGELFF
few,TRBV27,TRBD2,TRBJ2-7,TGTGCCAGCAGTTTTGGCCTAGCGGGGTCCTACGAGCAGTACTTC,CASSFGLAGSYEQYF
NA,TRBV7-2,TRBD2,TRBJ2-2,TGTGCCAGCAGCCGACTAGCGCTGAACACCGGGGAGCTGTTTTTT,CASSRLALNTGELFF
few,TRBV14,NA,TRBJ2-7,TGTGCCAGCAGCCAGGATCAGGGCTACGAGCAGTACTTC,CASSQDQGYEQYF
few,TRBV28,NA,TRBJ1-1,TGTGCCAGCAGTGCCCCCCGGGACACAGGGATAGATGAAGCTTTCTTT,CASSAPRDTGIDEAFF
NA,TRBV28,TRBD2,TRBJ2-7,TGTGCCAGCAGTTTACATCCCCTAGCGGGAGGCCAGTACGAGCAGTACTTC,CASSLHPLAGGQYEQYF
many,TRBV18,NA,TRBJ2-7,TGTGCCAGCTCACCGAAGACAGGCAACCACTACGAGCAGTACTTC,CASSPKTGNHYEQYF
NA,TRBV28,TRBD1,TRBJ2-7,TGTGCCAGCAGTTCGACCGGACAGGGAAGATACGAGCAGTACTTC,CASSSTGQGRYEQYF
few,TRBV28,NA,TRBJ1-2,TGTGCCAGCAGTTTGAGACAGACTACTTATGGCTACACCTTC,CASSLRQTTYGYTF
NA,TRBV7-8,TRBD2,TRBJ2-7,TGTGCCAGCAGTCCCCTCCGGGTAGCGGGAGCCACCCCCCACTACGAGCAGTACTTC,CASSPLRVAGATPHYEQYF
NA,TRBV24-1,NA,TRBJ2-5,TGTGCCACCAGTGTTAGCGGAGAAGAGACCCAGTACTTC,CATSVSGEETQYF
NA,TRBV3-1,NA,TRBJ1-1,TGTGCCAGCAGCCAATCCTGGTCTGAAGCTTTCTTT,CASSQSWSEAFF
many,TRBV19,NA,TRBJ2-3,TGTGCCAGTATGGGGGACCCTCAGGTCAAATATTTT,CASMGDPQVKYF
NA,TRBV28,TRBD2,TRBJ2-2,TGTGCCAGCAGTTTTGGCGGGAGGGCCTCTAACGGGGAGCTGTTTTTT,CASSFGGRASNGELFF